Listed below are T cell receptor beta chains from one sample, sequenced in a study of shared clonotypes between healthy human individuals. Data came from immunoSEQ multiplex PCR; TCRdb stores just in-frame clones and leaves some out. The sample includes roughly 850,000 clones, 90% to 97% seen only once; the top ten take approximately 0.2%. Sequencing input: naive CD8+ T cells sorted from blood. Receptors originate from a man younger than 45 in good health. Both conserved end residues are part of each CDR3. Part of the rows lack a size; the others show once, few, many or a class for expanded clones.

J gene: TRBJ1-2; V gene: TRBV7-9; clone size: once; CDR3 protein: CASSSAGTGDGYTF
J gene: TRBJ2-1; V gene: TRBV11-2; clone size: -; CDR3 protein: CASSQAEGYYNEQFF
J gene: TRBJ2-4; V gene: TRBV14; clone size: -; CDR3 protein: CASSQGLAGGISVAKNIQYF
J gene: TRBJ1-1; V gene: TRBV7-7; clone size: -; CDR3 protein: CASSLADNTEAFF
J gene: TRBJ2-7; V gene: TRBV7-9; clone size: -; CDR3 protein: CASSLDTVEQYF
J gene: TRBJ2-7; V gene: TRBV7-6; clone size: -; CDR3 protein: CASSLETGPSYEQYF
J gene: TRBJ2-7; V gene: TRBV28; clone size: -; CDR3 protein: CASSLWVSGYEQYF
J gene: TRBJ2-2; V gene: TRBV10-1; clone size: -; CDR3 protein: CASSEIAGRSTGELFF
J gene: TRBJ2-1; V gene: TRBV7-8; clone size: -; CDR3 protein: CASSTDLTGNEQFF
J gene: TRBJ2-3; V gene: TRBV5-1; clone size: -; CDR3 protein: CASSLDRGQIDTQYF
J gene: TRBJ2-7; V gene: TRBV2; clone size: -; CDR3 protein: CAKRDSSYEQYF
J gene: TRBJ1-4; V gene: TRBV19; clone size: -; CDR3 protein: CASSGTGLSGEKLFF
J gene: TRBJ1-1; V gene: TRBV27; clone size: -; CDR3 protein: CASSFQVDGTEAFF
J gene: TRBJ2-7; V gene: TRBV29-1; clone size: -; CDR3 protein: CSVVGRGRYEQYF
J gene: TRBJ2-7; V gene: TRBV6-6; clone size: -; CDR3 protein: CASNTGTGAYEQYF
J gene: TRBJ2-4; V gene: TRBV28; clone size: -; CDR3 protein: CASSFQTGTTLYF
J gene: TRBJ2-1; V gene: TRBV6-1; clone size: once; CDR3 protein: CASRKGANEQFF
J gene: TRBJ2-7; V gene: TRBV11-2; clone size: -; CDR3 protein: CASSLRVYEQYF
J gene: TRBJ2-7; V gene: TRBV29-1; clone size: -; CDR3 protein: CSVGDNSYEQYF
J gene: TRBJ2-3; V gene: TRBV10-3; clone size: -; CDR3 protein: CAVTGTLDTQYF
J gene: TRBJ2-7; V gene: TRBV5-1; clone size: -; CDR3 protein: CASGPSGTIYEQYF
J gene: TRBJ1-1; V gene: TRBV2; clone size: once; CDR3 protein: CASIRWRNTEAFF
J gene: TRBJ2-5; V gene: TRBV7-9; clone size: few; CDR3 protein: CASSLAIGGPDRDF
J gene: TRBJ2-3; V gene: TRBV7-9; clone size: -; CDR3 protein: CASSQTEDHPDTQYF
J gene: TRBJ2-7; V gene: TRBV7-9; clone size: -; CDR3 protein: CASSQGQGEVFSYEQYF
J gene: TRBJ2-7; V gene: TRBV7-9; clone size: -; CDR3 protein: CASSSRQVITYEQYF
J gene: TRBJ2-7; V gene: TRBV4-3; clone size: -; CDR3 protein: CASSHGISTSGRMPLNEQYF
J gene: TRBJ2-5; V gene: TRBV29-1; clone size: -; CDR3 protein: CSVPGLAGETQYF
J gene: TRBJ2-7; V gene: TRBV29-1; clone size: -; CDR3 protein: CSVEVTYEQYF
J gene: TRBJ2-1; V gene: TRBV27; clone size: -; CDR3 protein: CASSRPPWREGYNEQFF
J gene: TRBJ2-5; V gene: TRBV5-1; clone size: -; CDR3 protein: CASSPTGQYQETQYF
J gene: TRBJ1-5; V gene: TRBV10-3; clone size: -; CDR3 protein: CAISESLGGRGNQPQHF
J gene: TRBJ2-7; V gene: TRBV7-9; clone size: -; CDR3 protein: CASSQTGYEQYF
J gene: TRBJ2-3; V gene: TRBV4-1; clone size: -; CDR3 protein: CASSSVGADTQYF
J gene: TRBJ2-1; V gene: TRBV10-2; clone size: -; CDR3 protein: CASSDSPAGTSGRAGNEQFF
J gene: TRBJ2-7; V gene: TRBV6-1; clone size: -; CDR3 protein: CASSPGDYEQYF
J gene: TRBJ1-1; V gene: TRBV27; clone size: -; CDR3 protein: CASSYRSNTEAFF
J gene: TRBJ2-7; V gene: TRBV14; clone size: -; CDR3 protein: CASSQVIFYEQYF
J gene: TRBJ2-7; V gene: TRBV19; clone size: -; CDR3 protein: CASSSWTSGRYEQYF
J gene: TRBJ1-2; V gene: TRBV7-6; clone size: once; CDR3 protein: CASSLGVGEYGYTF
J gene: TRBJ2-2; V gene: TRBV13; clone size: -; CDR3 protein: CASRGRQGAAGELFF
J gene: TRBJ2-7; V gene: TRBV13; clone size: -; CDR3 protein: CASSLDSDLQDEQYF
J gene: TRBJ2-1; V gene: TRBV6-5; clone size: -; CDR3 protein: CASGSRDYYNEQFF
J gene: TRBJ2-7; V gene: TRBV19; clone size: -; CDR3 protein: CASGSGGEQYF
J gene: TRBJ1-2; V gene: TRBV6-1; clone size: -; CDR3 protein: CASSEYRRQKNYGYTF
J gene: TRBJ2-1; V gene: TRBV7-6; clone size: many; CDR3 protein: CASSSRTGGFFNEQFF
J gene: TRBJ2-7; V gene: TRBV14; clone size: -; CDR3 protein: CASSRRLLEQYF
J gene: TRBJ1-1; V gene: TRBV11-2; clone size: -; CDR3 protein: CASSLAQGNTEAFF
J gene: TRBJ2-2; V gene: TRBV7-9; clone size: -; CDR3 protein: CASRGRGAIVGTGELFF
J gene: TRBJ2-7; V gene: TRBV27; clone size: -; CDR3 protein: CASSSGLGEQYF
J gene: TRBJ1-5; V gene: TRBV27; clone size: -; CDR3 protein: CASSLRGYQPQHF
J gene: TRBJ2-2; V gene: TRBV15; clone size: -; CDR3 protein: CATSREWKVTGELFF
J gene: TRBJ2-7; V gene: TRBV27; clone size: -; CDR3 protein: CASSFGISGGTYEQYF
J gene: TRBJ2-7; V gene: TRBV5-1; clone size: once; CDR3 protein: CASGEVSSYEQYF
J gene: TRBJ2-7; V gene: TRBV7-9; clone size: -; CDR3 protein: CASTPGRASGFYEQYF
J gene: TRBJ1-2; V gene: TRBV2; clone size: -; CDR3 protein: CASIANYGYTF
J gene: TRBJ2-7; V gene: TRBV4-1; clone size: -; CDR3 protein: CASSQDRAEFYEQYF
J gene: TRBJ1-1; V gene: TRBV7-9; clone size: once; CDR3 protein: CASSLGGQLNTEAFF
J gene: TRBJ1-2; V gene: TRBV10-3; clone size: -; CDR3 protein: CAISWTGDDNYGYTF
J gene: TRBJ2-1; V gene: TRBV29-1; clone size: -; CDR3 protein: CSTVGARVEQFF